A single sample gave rise to the 21 T cell receptor beta chains below, sequenced in a study of T cell changes during pregnancy in multiple sclerosis (dated by TCRdb to 2018 to 2020). The library was produced with the immunoSEQ multiplex PCR assay. This immuneACCESS table, as held by TCRdb, lists in-frame sequences with V and J called but not all clones. Of the missing ones, under half trace to an unresolved V gene in checked studies; the others have no known cause. This sample has around 130,000 clones in its table, and 80% to 95% of those were observed once. Clones ranked in the top ten supply approximately 5.8% of the sample. Here the sequenced sample was peripheral blood, taken before pregnancy. Receptors originate from a female donor with multiple sclerosis, enrolled in a pregnancy study.

The table lists this clone with a count of one. The chain joins TRBV7-9 to TRBJ2-7, with D possibly matching TRBD1 (6 bases). The V gene's germline CDR1 is SEHNR and CDR2 FQNEAQ (reference sequence). V was cut by 5 bases and J by 5 bases, with 16 bases left in between. The CDR3 runs to 14 residues. In nucleotides, the CDR3 is TGTGCCAGCAGCACGAACTCAGGGGCCGACGAGCAGTACTTC. This sequence encodes CASSTNSGADEQYF.

The chain employs TRBV19 and TRBJ2-1, with 10 positions matching TRBD1. The ends lost 3 bases at V and 0 bases at J; junction bases unmatched: 8. From germline, CDR1 is LNHDA and CDR2 SQIVND (reference sequence). The CDR3 consists of 18 residues. The CDR3 protein is CASSMTGGGPVSYNEQFF. The CDR3, as DNA: TGTGCCAGTAGTATGACAGGGGGCGGCCCTGTCTCCTACAATGAGCAGTTCTTC.

The chain combines TRBV25-1 with TRBJ1-4; D is perhaps TRBD1 (5 bases). Per germline, CDR1 MGHDK and CDR2 SYGVNS. Trimming cost V 2 bases and J 6 bases, with 7 bases left between them. The CDR3 length is 13 residues. The CDR3 loop reads CASSEPGDEKLFF. DNA of the CDR3: TGTGCCAGCAGTGAACCGGGGGATGAAAAACTGTTTTTT.

J is TRBJ2-7 and V is TRBV7-6; D might be TRBD2 (5 bases). The ends were cut back, 4 bases at V and 0 bases at J, with 16 bases in the middle. Germline-derived CDR1 and CDR2 are SGHVS and FNYEAQ. This CDR3 is built from 16 residues. The CDR3 here is CASSSKRSGASYEQYF. The CDR3, as DNA: TGTGCCAGCAGCTCAAAGCGGTCAGGCGCCTCCTACGAGCAGTACTTC.

The chain has TRBV27 and TRBJ2-7; 8 positions match TRBD2. CDR3 length: 13 residues. Germline loops: CDR1 MNHEY, CDR2 SMNVEV (reference sequence). V shed 6 bases, J shed 7 bases, and the junction held 8 bases outside the gene matches. The CDR3 region is CASSNLPGGEQYF. CDR3 nucleotide sequence: TGTGCCAGCAGCAACCTCCCGGGGGGGGAGCAGTACTTC.

A few counts support this clone. This chain joins TRBV30 and TRBJ1-1; D is undetermined. With 1 base removed from V and 1 base from J, the gap between germline ends came to 7 bases. Germline V gene lookup returns CDR1 GTSNPN and CDR2 SVGIG (reference sequence). The CDR3 length is 13 residues. In DNA form, the CDR3 reads TGTGCCTGGAGTGCCACACAGAACACTGAAGCTTTCTTT. It yields the protein CAWSATQNTEAFF.

This clone was seen only a few times. The rearrangement joins TRBV7-8 to TRBJ1-2; 8 nucleotides match TRBD1. Losses at the gene ends were 2 bases for V and 2 bases for J; bases not matched to a gene: 7. CDR1 and CDR2 from the germline V gene are SGHVS and FQNEAQ. The CDR3 extends over 16 amino acids. The CDR3 DNA reads TGTGCCAGCAGCTTACCCGGGGGACAGGTGAACTATGGCTACACCTTC. The encoded protein is CASSLPGGQVNYGYTF.

The V and J genes are TRBV4-1 and TRBJ2-7; a possible D gene is TRBD1 (6 bases). The V end lost 2 bases, the J end lost 4 bases, and 12 bases lay between the germline ends. The germline CDR1 and CDR2 sequences are MGHRA and YSYEKL. The CDR3 consists of 14 residues. The CDR3, as DNA: TGCGCCAGCAGCCAAACCGGGACATCGTACGAGCAGTACTTC. Translating it yields CASSQTGTSYEQYF.

The chain has TRBV5-1 and TRBJ2-3; D may be TRBD1 (7 bases). Deletions cut 5 bases from V and 4 bases from J, with 17 bases between. Germline loops: CDR1 SGHRS, CDR2 YFSETQ. There are 15 residues in the CDR3. CDR3 DNA: TGCGCCAGCAGTATCGGAGGGGGCAATTCAGATACGCAGTATTTT. This translates into CASSIGGGNSDTQYF.

The chain recombines TRBV18 with TRBJ1-3, with TRBD1 identical over 10 bases. This CDR3 region has 15 residues. From germline, CDR1 is KGHSH and CDR2 LQKENI. The V and J ends lost 0 bases and 9 bases, in that order; junction bases with no gene match: 5. CDR3: CASSPPGQGIGTIYF. The DNA of the CDR3 is TGTGCCAGCTCACCACCGGGACAGGGGATCGGCACCATATATTTT.

The chain links TRBV5-6 to TRBJ2-1; D unresolved. V lost 0 bases and J 0 bases, leaving 7 bases between the germline ends. This CDR3 is 15 amino acids long. Per germline, CDR1 SGHDT and CDR2 YYEEEE. DNA of the CDR3: TGTGCCAGCAGCTTGGGCTTTAGCTCCTACAATGAGCAGTTCTTC. This sequence encodes CASSLGFSSYNEQFF.

V usage is TRBV7-8 and J usage is TRBJ2-1; 16 nucleotides agree with TRBD2. Germline V lookup: CDR1 SGHVS, CDR2 FQNEAQ. Unmatched junction bases numbered 11, after V lost 2 bases and J lost 10 bases. The CDR3 totals 18 residues. The CDR3 protein is CASSLLRGTSGGAWEQFF. DNA for the CDR3: TGTGCCAGCAGCTTACTTAGGGGGACTAGCGGGGGGGCCTGGGAGCAGTTCTTC.

The chain uses TRBV30 and TRBJ1-5; no definite D call. This CDR3 has 14 residues. CDR1 and CDR2 from the germline V gene are GTSNPN and SVGIG (reference sequence). Trimming took off 1 base at V and 4 bases at J, with 11 bases between the two ends. CDR3 protein: CAWSETYVNQPQHF. The CDR3 DNA is TGTGCCTGGAGTGAGACATATGTAAATCAGCCCCAGCATTTT.

In its sample, this clone was seen a few times. The chain carries TRBV27 and TRBJ2-2; 10 bases align to TRBD1. The trim removed 4 bases at V and 7 bases at J, leaving 3 bases unmatched. Germline values: CDR1 MNHEY, CDR2 SMNVEV (reference sequence). The CDR3 is 14 residues long. CDR3 in amino acids: CASSWDRGDGELFF. CDR3 DNA sequence: TGTGCCAGCAGTTGGGACAGGGGAGACGGGGAGCTGTTTTTT.

The chain uses TRBV5-4 and TRBJ1-1; 9 bases line up with TRBD1. The germline V gene encodes CDR1 SGHNT and CDR2 YYREEE (reference sequence). This CDR3 comprises 15 residues. Trimming removed 0 bases from V and 0 bases from J; junction bases left unmatched: 0. CDR3 protein: CASSLGDRVNTEAFF. In DNA, the CDR3 is TGTGCCAGCAGCTTGGGGGACAGGGTGAACACTGAAGCTTTCTTT.

CDR3 sequence: CASSSYRDSGHSGNTIYF. CDR3 nucleotide sequence: TGCGCCAGCAGCTCGTACCGGGACAGCGGCCACTCTGGAAACACCATATATTTT. This chain connects TRBV5-1 to TRBJ1-3; 7 bases match TRBD1. The CDR3 sequence is 18 residues long. The junction had 12 bases not matched to a gene; V was cut back by 3 bases and J by 0 bases. Germline values: CDR1 SGHRS, CDR2 YFSETQ.

V usage is TRBV28 and J usage is TRBJ1-4; 7 nucleotides match TRBD1. The V segment lost 8 bases and the J segment 7 bases; nucleotides outside the gene matches: 7. CDR1 MDHEN and CDR2 SYDVKM come from the germline V gene. The CDR3 is 13 residues long. CDR3 bases: TGTGCCAGCCGCGAGGGGGCGCTTGAAAAACTGTTTTTT. It specifies CASREGALEKLFF.

The chain couples TRBV30 to TRBJ1-4; no clear D gene. V gave up 1 base and J gave up 3 bases, with 9 bases separating them. Germline CDR1 GTSNPN, CDR2 SVGIG (reference sequence). The CDR3 loop spans 14 amino acids. As DNA, the CDR3 is TGTGCCTGGAGTGGCCGGGGTTCTAATGAAAAACTGTTTTTT. It encodes CAWSGRGSNEKLFF.

The chain employs TRBV11-3 and TRBJ2-3, with TRBD1 matching over 8 bases. Germline-derived CDR1 and CDR2 are SGHNT and YENEEA. V lost 4 bases, J lost 5 bases, and 2 bases stayed unmatched. CDR3 length equals 13 residues. For the CDR3, the DNA is TGTGCCAGCAGCTCACAGGGGGGAGATACGCAGTATTTT. Protein sequence: CASSSQGGDTQYF.

This rearrangement joins TRBV7-3 to TRBJ2-1; TRBD1 is a possible D gene (5 bases). The V end was cut by 2 bases, the J end by 6 bases, with 5 bases between. Germline-derived CDR1 and CDR2 are SGHTA and FQGTGA. The CDR3 covers 12 residues. CDR3 DNA sequence: TGTGCCAGCAGCTTAGGGGCCAATGAGCAGTTCTTC. Protein: CASSLGANEQFF. The full variable domain, completed using reference TRBV7-3 and TRBJ2-1, is GAGVSQTPSNKVTEKGKYVELRCDPISGHTALYWYRQSLGQGPEFLIYFQGTGAADDSGLPNDRFFAVRPEGSVSTLKIQRTERGDSAVYLCASSLGANEQFFGPGTRLTVL.

The chain couples TRBV5-6 to TRBJ2-5; D possibly corresponds to TRBD1 (6 bases). V lost 0 bases and J 7 bases, leaving 10 bases between the germline ends. Germline loops: CDR1 SGHDT, CDR2 YYEEEE. The CDR3 is 13 residues long. The chain's CDR3 is CASSLGGPGTQYF. For the CDR3, the DNA is TGTGCCAGCAGCTTGGGGGGGCCCGGGACCCAGTACTTC.